This paragraph reports one T cell receptor (beta chain). A junction boundary mismatches the germline segment, possibly from a read error. Data came from immunoSEQ multiplex PCR; TCRdb stores just in-frame clones and leaves some out. Among 100,000 to 150,000 clones listed, roughly 90% were seen once. These data are taken from a study of cytomegalovirus exposure and HLA in healthy donors. Study information: The use of the same platform for the roughly 120 validation repertoires and the 550 to 850 first-cohort repertoires was reported by a later analysis.

Germline values: CDR1 LNHDA, CDR2 SQIVND (reference sequence). The CDR3 contains 15 residues. Sequencing was carried out using PBMCs. The receptor was isolated from a man under 40 in good health and CMV-seronegative. J is TRBJ1-5 and V is TRBV19; D call uncertain. CDR3 in DNA: TGTGCCAGTAGTCTAGACGAGTATAGCAATCAGCCCCAGCATTTT. Its translation: CASSLDEYSNQPQHF.